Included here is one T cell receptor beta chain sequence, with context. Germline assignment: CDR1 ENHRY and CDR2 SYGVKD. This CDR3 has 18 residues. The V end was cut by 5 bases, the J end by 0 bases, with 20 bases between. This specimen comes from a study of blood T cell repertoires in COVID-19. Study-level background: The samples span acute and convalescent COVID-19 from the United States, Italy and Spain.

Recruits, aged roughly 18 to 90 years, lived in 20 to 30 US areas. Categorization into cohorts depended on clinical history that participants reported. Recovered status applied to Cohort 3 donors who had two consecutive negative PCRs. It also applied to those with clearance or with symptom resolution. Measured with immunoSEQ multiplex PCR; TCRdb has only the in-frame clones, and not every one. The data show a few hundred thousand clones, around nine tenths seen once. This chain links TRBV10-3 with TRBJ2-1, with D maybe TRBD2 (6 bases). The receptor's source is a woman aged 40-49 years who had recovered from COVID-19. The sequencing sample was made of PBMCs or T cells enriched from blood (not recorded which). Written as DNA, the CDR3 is TGTGCCATCAGTCAGCCCAACGGGACTCCCAGCTCCTACAATGAGCAGTTCTTC. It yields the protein CAISQPNGTPSSYNEQFF.